These 10 T cell receptor beta chains originate from one sample sequenced in a study of T cells in localized non-small cell lung cancer. Libraries were prepared by immunoSEQ multiplex PCR; TCRdb keeps only in-frame clonotypes and omits some of them. The table includes about 9,600 clones, roughly 88% detected once. This sample comprised peripheral blood, obtained before any cancer treatment. The receptors shown here come from a male donor aged 60 or older with stage III squamous cell lung carcinoma.

The rearrangement links TRBV5-8 to TRBJ1-2; 7 bases are a match to TRBD1. V lost 4 bases, J lost 4 bases, and 10 bases stayed unmatched. The germline CDR1 and CDR2 sequences are SGHTS and YDEGEE. The CDR3 is 15 residues long. CDR3 region: CASSPKTGRLYGYTF. The CDR3, as DNA: TGTGCCAGCAGCCCGAAGACAGGGCGACTCTATGGCTACACCTTC.

This clone came up a few times. The same CDR3 arises from other DNA sequences in this sample as well. The chain joins TRBV6-5 to TRBJ1-4; D uncertain. The CDR3 loop spans 13 amino acids. Trimming took 5 bases from V and 7 from J, leaving 11 bases between them. Germline CDR1 and CDR2: MNHEY and SVGAGI. CDR3 amino acids: CASSLNAAEKLFF. The DNA for the CDR3 is TGTGCCAGCAGTCTTAATGCGGCTGAAAAACTGTTTTTT.

The chain recombines TRBV4-1 with TRBJ2-3; 8 bases are a match to TRBD2. The CDR3 is made up of 18 amino acids. Germline loops: CDR1 MGHRA, CDR2 YSYEKL. The V segment lost 0 bases and the J segment 1 base; nucleotides outside the gene matches: 9. CDR3 DNA: TGCGCCAGCAGCCAAGATCTGGGGACTAGGACGGGCACAGATACGCAGTATTTT. Translating it yields CASSQDLGTRTGTDTQYF.

V usage is TRBV19 and J usage is TRBJ2-5; 8 nucleotides line up with TRBD1. The CDR3 extends over 12 amino acids. Trimming at V came to 8 bases and at J to 6 bases, leaving 5 bases not matched to a gene. Germline loops: CDR1 LNHDA, CDR2 SQIVND (reference sequence). CDR3 sequence: CASGDRSQTQYF. DNA of the CDR3: TGTGCCAGTGGGGACAGGAGCCAGACCCAGTACTTC. Looking up the rest from reference TRBV19 and TRBJ2-5 gives the full variable domain: DGGITQSPKYLFRKEGQNVTLSCEQNLNHDAMYWYRQDPGQGLRLIYYSQIVNDFQKGDIAEGYSVSREKKESFPLTVTSAQKNPTAFYLCASGDRSQTQYFGPGTRLLVL.

The chain links TRBV19 to TRBJ2-7; perhaps TRBD2 as D (5 bases). The CDR3 contains 13 residues. Germline values: CDR1 LNHDA, CDR2 SQIVND (reference sequence). With 8 bases removed from V and 1 base from J, the gap between germline ends came to 12 bases. The CDR3 here is CASGRGISYEQYF. CDR3 sequence (DNA): TGTGCCAGTGGCCGAGGGATTTCCTACGAGCAGTACTTC.

Points on this clone: A read error may account for a junction end that differs from germline. This chain connects TRBV7-7 to TRBJ2-1; no clear D gene. The germline V gene has CDR1 SSHAT and CDR2 FNYEAQ (reference sequence). The CDR3 totals 13 residues. This CDR3 is CASTPAGYNEQFF. Here the CDR3 DNA reads TGTGCTAGCACCCCGGCCGGCTACAATGAGCAGTTCTTC.

The rearrangement joins TRBV6-1 to TRBJ1-2; D perhaps matches TRBD1 (6 bases). This CDR3 is built from 14 residues. The V end lost 6 bases, the J end lost 4 bases, and 15 bases lay between the germline ends. Germline V gene lookup returns CDR1 MNHNS and CDR2 SASEGT. CDR3 coding DNA: TGTGCCAGCAGGTCGTCAGGGGAATCCTATGGCTACACCTTC. This encodes CASRSSGESYGYTF.

This clone appeared once. The CDR3 loop reads CASSFSREETQYF. CDR3 bases: TGTGCCAGCAGCTTCTCCAGAGAAGAGACCCAGTACTTC. The chain employs TRBV11-2 and TRBJ2-5; the D is unclear. V shed 3 bases and J shed 3 bases, with 8 bases lying between them. CDR3 length: 13 residues. Germline V gene data show CDR1 as SGHAT and CDR2 as FQNNGV.

The gene calls are TRBV25-1 and TRBJ2-7; D gene unclear. Germline V lookup: CDR1 MGHDK, CDR2 SYGVNS. The CDR3 length is 10 residues. V was shortened by 10 bases and J by 6 bases, with 10 bases between the two germline ends. The DNA of the CDR3 is TGTGCCAAAAGAATCCGCGAGCAGTACTTC. Its translation is CAKRIREQYF.

The chain links TRBV6-6 to TRBJ2-3, with D unclear. The CDR3 spans 13 residues. CDR1 and CDR2 from the germline V gene are MNHNY and SVGAGI (reference sequence). V was cut by 4 bases and J by 2 bases, with 7 bases left in between. CDR3 bases: TGTGCCAGCAGTTTGGGAACCACAGATACGCAGTATTTT. Amino acids: CASSLGTTDTQYF.